This T cell receptor beta chain is from a study of blood T cell repertoires in COVID-19. Overall study context: Sites across the United States, Italy and Spain contributed samples from acute and convalescent COVID-19. The cDNA or gDNA used as material had been derived from T cells, B-cell-depleted T cells, or PBMCs.

V was pared by 3 bases and J by 3 bases, with 10 bases of the junction left unmatched. Germline V lookup: CDR1 LGHNA, CDR2 YSLEER. The CDR3 is 16 residues long. Authors' data handling: It was from reference gene primer amplification that nucleated cell counts were estimated. The assay was immunoSEQ multiplex PCR, and TCRdb's table has in-frame clones only and misses some. The V and J calls and clone size were taken over from that table, and D and trimming were inferred from the DNA. The data show over 90,000 clones, with around 73% seen just once and about 9.6% held by the top ten. This clonotype originated in a man aged 60-69 years with active or convalescent COVID-19. The specimen was peripheral blood. V is TRBV4-3 and J is TRBJ1-2, with 7 bases that match TRBD1. The CDR3 coding sequence is TGCGCCAGCAGCCAGGGGGATGCAGGGGGAGACTATGGCTACACCTTC. This encodes CASSQGDAGGDYGYTF.